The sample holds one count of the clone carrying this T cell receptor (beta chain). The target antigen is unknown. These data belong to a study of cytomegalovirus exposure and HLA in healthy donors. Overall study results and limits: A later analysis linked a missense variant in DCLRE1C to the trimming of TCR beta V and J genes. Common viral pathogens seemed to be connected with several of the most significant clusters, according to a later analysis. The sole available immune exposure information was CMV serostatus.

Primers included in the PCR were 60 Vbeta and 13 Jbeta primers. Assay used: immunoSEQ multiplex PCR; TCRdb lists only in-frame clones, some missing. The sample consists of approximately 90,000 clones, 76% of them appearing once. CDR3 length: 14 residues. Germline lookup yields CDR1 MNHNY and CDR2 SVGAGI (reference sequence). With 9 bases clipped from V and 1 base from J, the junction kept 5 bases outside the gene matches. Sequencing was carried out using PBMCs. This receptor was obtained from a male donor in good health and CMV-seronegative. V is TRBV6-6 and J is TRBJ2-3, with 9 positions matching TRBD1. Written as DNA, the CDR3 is TGTGCCAGTAGTACAGGGGGCCGCACAGATACGCAGTATTTT. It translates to CASSTGGRTDTQYF.